The 2 T cell receptor beta chains given below trace back to one sample, sequenced in a study of cytomegalovirus exposure and HLA in healthy donors. 13 Jbeta primers and 60 Vbeta primers were used for the PCR. The repertoire was sequenced with immunoSEQ multiplex PCR; TCRdb's copy has only in-frame clones and lacks some. Of tens of thousands of clones listed, approximately 68% are singletons. Sequencing was carried out using PBMCs. The receptors derive from a woman aged 45-59 years in good health and CMV-seropositive.

The chain is built from TRBV28 and TRBJ1-1; possibly TRBD1 for D (6 bases). V was shortened by 2 bases and J by 8 bases, with 21 bases between the two germline ends. Germline CDR1 and CDR2: MDHEN and SYDVKM. CDR3 length: 16 residues. The CDR3 sequence: CASSLPRVFRGSEAFF. The CDR3 nucleotides read TGTGCCAGCAGTTTACCCCGAGTTTTTAGGGGGTCGGAAGCTTTCTTT.

The rearrangement links TRBV7-9 to TRBJ2-3, with no clear D. Germline CDR1 reads SEHNR; CDR2 reads FQNEAQ (reference sequence). The CDR3 contains 14 residues. V was pared by 3 bases and J by 6 bases, with 13 bases between. As DNA, the CDR3 is TGTGCCAGCAGCTTCTTCGAAGAGTTTGATACGCAGTATTTT. Its translation is CASSFFEEFDTQYF.